The clone carrying this T cell receptor (beta chain) was seen only once. These data come from a study of OX40 agonist ivuxolimab in advanced cancers. The table came from immunoSEQ multiplex PCR; TCRdb's copy has only in-frame clones and leaves some out. There are about 45,000 clones in the sample; 84% occur only once, and over 12% lies in the top ten. This CDR3 region has 17 residues. Germline V gives CDR1 SGHAT, CDR2 FQDESV (reference sequence). V lost 2 bases to trimming and J lost 8 bases; unmatched junction nucleotides: 9. This rearrangement joins TRBV11-1 to TRBJ2-1; TRBD2 matches 13 bases. This sequence was found in an adult with an advanced solid tumor such as melanoma, head and neck, liver or kidney cancer. The specimen was CD4+ or CD8+ T cells sorted from blood, collected in a trial of the OX40 agonist ivuxolimab. The CDR3 DNA reads TGTGCCAGCAGCTTAAGTACTGGGACTAGCGGGGTGGATGAGCAGTTCTTC. Translated: CASSLSTGTSGVDEQFF.